This T cell receptor beta chain was captured by sequencing in a study of shared T cell receptors in the human thymus. Using immunoSEQ multiplex PCR, the repertoire was profiled, and TCRdb retains in-frame clones only, with some absent. The data hold some 660,000 clones, with about 90% observed a single time. J was trimmed by 7 bases and V by 3 bases; bases with no gene match: 16. There are 17 residues in the CDR3. In germline, CDR1 is LGHNA, CDR2 YSLEER. The same data also went into a second study, on human thymus T cells. In that study: Thymus pieces cut out during corrective heart surgery were the tissue that was used. Among thymic and blood repertoires, usage of V and J genes appeared biased. Among unrelated individuals, related research reported thymic repertoires that overlapped highly.

This receptor was obtained from a boy younger than two with a congenital heart defect. This chain joins TRBV4-3 and TRBJ2-7; 9 bases are a match to TRBD1. The sample comprised thymocytes. The CDR3 region is CASSQGTGSWVEVEQYF. CDR3 DNA: TGCGCCAGCAGCCAGGGGACAGGGTCTTGGGTTGAGGTTGAGCAGTACTTC.